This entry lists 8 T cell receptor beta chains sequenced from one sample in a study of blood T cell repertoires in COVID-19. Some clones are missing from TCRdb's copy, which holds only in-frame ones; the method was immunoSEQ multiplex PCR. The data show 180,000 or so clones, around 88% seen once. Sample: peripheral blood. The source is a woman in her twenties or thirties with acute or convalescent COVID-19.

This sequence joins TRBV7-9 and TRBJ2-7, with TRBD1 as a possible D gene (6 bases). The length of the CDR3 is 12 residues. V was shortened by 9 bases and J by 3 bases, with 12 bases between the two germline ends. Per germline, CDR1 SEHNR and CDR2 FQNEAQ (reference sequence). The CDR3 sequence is CASGGEDYEQYF. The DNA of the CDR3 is TGTGCCAGTGGGGGCGAGGACTACGAGCAGTACTTC.

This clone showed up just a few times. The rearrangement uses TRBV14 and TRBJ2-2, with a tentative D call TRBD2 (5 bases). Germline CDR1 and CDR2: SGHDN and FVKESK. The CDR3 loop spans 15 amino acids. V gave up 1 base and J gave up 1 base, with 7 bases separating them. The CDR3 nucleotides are TGTGCCAGCAGCCAAGGGAGCGGGAACACCGGGGAGCTGTTTTTT. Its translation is CASSQGSGNTGELFF.

This chain's CDR3 is CASSQATGEETQYF. CDR3 DNA sequence: TGTGCCAGCAGCCAGGCTACAGGGGAAGAGACCCAGTACTTC. The chain links TRBV4-2 to TRBJ2-5; TRBD1 agrees at 7 bases. Germline assignment: CDR1 LGHNA and CDR2 YNFKEQ. The CDR3 consists of 14 residues. After removal of 3 bases from V and 3 bases from J, the junction contained 4 bases not matched to a gene.

The CDR3 coding sequence is TGTGCCAGCAGTCCACCGGCGGACACTGAAGCTTTCTTT. It specifies CASSPPADTEAFF. V is TRBV25-1 and J is TRBJ1-1; D unclear. This CDR3 region has 13 residues. V was cut by 5 bases and J by 3 bases, with 10 bases left in between. Germline V gene data show CDR1 as MGHDK and CDR2 as SYGVNS.

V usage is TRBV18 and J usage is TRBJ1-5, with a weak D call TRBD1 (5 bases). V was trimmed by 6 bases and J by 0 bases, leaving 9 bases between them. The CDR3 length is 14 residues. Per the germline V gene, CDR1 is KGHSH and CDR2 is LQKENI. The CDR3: CASSDSYSNQPQHF. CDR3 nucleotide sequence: TGTGCCAGCTCCGACAGCTATAGCAATCAGCCCCAGCATTTT.

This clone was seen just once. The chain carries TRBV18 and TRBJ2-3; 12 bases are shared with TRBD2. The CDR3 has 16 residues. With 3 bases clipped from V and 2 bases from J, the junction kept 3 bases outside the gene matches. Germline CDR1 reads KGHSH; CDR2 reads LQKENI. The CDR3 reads CASSPWTSGNTDTQYF. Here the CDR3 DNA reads TGTGCCAGCTCACCCTGGACTAGCGGGAACACAGATACGCAGTATTTT.

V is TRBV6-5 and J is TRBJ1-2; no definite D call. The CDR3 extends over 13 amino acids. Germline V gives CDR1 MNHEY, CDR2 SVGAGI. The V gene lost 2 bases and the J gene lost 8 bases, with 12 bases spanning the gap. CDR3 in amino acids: CASSYAVNQGYTF. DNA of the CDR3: TGTGCCAGCAGTTACGCGGTAAATCAAGGCTACACCTTC.

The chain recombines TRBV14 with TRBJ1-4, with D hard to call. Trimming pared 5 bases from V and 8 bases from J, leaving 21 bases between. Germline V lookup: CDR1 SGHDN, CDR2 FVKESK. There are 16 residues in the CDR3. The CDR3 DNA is TGTGCCAGCAGCAAAACTATCAGCCCCCGGAAGGAAAAACTGTTTTTT. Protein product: CASSKTISPRKEKLFF.